Reported below is one T cell receptor beta chain. This may be a read error, as it is one base from a much larger clone. This entry belongs to a study of T cells in Graves' hyperthyroidism and ophthalmopathy. Amplification yielded TCR beta CDR3 regions, with RNA transcripts as the source. An initial round of RT-PCR targeting the TCR CDR3 relied on the HTBI primer set. In TCRdb, the multiplex PCR reads were re-called with MiXCR into one record per CDR3 protein. The repertoire holds hundreds of thousands of distinct CDR3 sequences, less than 25% seen once, with more than 30% in the top ten. CDR3 length equals 14 residues. Germline values: CDR1 SGHTA, CDR2 FQGNSA.

Sequencing input: blood. The rearrangement joins TRBV7-2 to TRBJ2-5, with a weak D call TRBD1 (6 bases). The receptor's source is a man aged 30 to 45 with Graves' ophthalmopathy. The CDR3 coding sequence is TGTGCCAGCAGCTTAGGATGGGGACAAGGGACCCAGTACTTC. This translates into CASSLGWGQGTQYF.